This T cell receptor (beta chain) was obtained from a study of T-cell reconstitution after alpha-beta-depleted transplantation in children. V was clipped by 8 bases and J by 0 bases, with 17 bases between them. The V gene's germline CDR1 is SEHNR and CDR2 FQNEAQ (reference sequence). The CDR3 is 15 residues long. This sample's TCRbeta library carried unique molecular identifier barcodes. MiXCR, run by TCRdb on the PCR reads, gives a single entry per CDR3 protein. The data contain under 85,000 distinct CDR3 sequences, 15% to 20% of them singletons. The J gene is TRBJ2-7, the V gene TRBV7-9; D not resolved. The receptor's source is a male patient aged 2 to 10 who had a stem cell transplant for acute lymphoblastic leukemia, so the T cells may come from the graft donor. The specimen comprised PBMCs, mostly from graft donor cells, sampled 360 days after TCRalphabeta/CD19-depleted stem cell transplant. The chain's CDR3 is CASGPGLKSSYEQYF. The CDR3 DNA sequence: TGTGCCAGCGGCCCCGGGCTCAAGAGCTCCTACGAGCAGTACTTC.